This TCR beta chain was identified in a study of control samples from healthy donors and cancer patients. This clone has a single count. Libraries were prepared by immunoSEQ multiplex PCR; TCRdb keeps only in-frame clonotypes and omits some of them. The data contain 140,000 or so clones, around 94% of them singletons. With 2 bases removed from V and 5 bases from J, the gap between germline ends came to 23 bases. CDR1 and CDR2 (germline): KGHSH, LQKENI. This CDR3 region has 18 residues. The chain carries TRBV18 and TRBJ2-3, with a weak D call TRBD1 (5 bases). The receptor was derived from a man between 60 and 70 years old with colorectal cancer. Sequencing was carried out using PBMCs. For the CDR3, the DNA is TGTGCCAGCTCACCAAGCCATGGGGCCCTCGATTATCGAGATACGCAGTATTTT. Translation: CASSPSHGALDYRDTQYF.